This TCR beta chain is from a study of blood T cells in healthy people across ages. Germline assignment: CDR1 SQVTM and CDR2 ANQGSEA. The CDR3 consists of 13 residues. A second PCR, run for roughly 7 to 11 cycles, used a sample-barcoded 5' primer plus a J-beta primer mix. Via MiXCR, TCRdb re-called the 5' RACE reads, giving one row per CDR3 protein. There are about 940,000 distinct CDR3 sequences in the sample; roughly 48% occur only once, and 13% lies in the top ten. This clonotype was seen a few times. The sample consisted of blood. The sequence came from a young man in good health. The V call is TRBV29-1, the J call TRBJ2-5; possibly TRBD1 for D (6 bases). The DNA end lines up better with TRBJ2-7; the J call may be wrong. CDR3 in amino acids: CSVDSGLASEQYF. Written as DNA, the CDR3 is TGCAGCGTGGACAGTGGGCTAGCTAGCGAGCAGTACTTC.